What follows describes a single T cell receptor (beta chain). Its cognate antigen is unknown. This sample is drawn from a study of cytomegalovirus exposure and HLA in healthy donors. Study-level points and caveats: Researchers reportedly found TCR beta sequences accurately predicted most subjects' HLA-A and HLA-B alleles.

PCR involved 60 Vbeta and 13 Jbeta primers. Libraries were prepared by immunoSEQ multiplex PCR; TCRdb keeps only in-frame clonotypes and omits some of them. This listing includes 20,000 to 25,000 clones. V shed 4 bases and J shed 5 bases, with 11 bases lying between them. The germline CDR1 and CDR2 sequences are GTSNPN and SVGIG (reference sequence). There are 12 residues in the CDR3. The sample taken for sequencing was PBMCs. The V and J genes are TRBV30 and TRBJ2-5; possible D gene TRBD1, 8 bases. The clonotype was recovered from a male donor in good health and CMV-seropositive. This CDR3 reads CAWTQGGETQYF. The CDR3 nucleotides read TGTGCCTGGACACAGGGGGGGGAGACCCAGTACTTC.